These 23 T cell receptor beta chains came from one sample sequenced in a study of metastatic and nonmetastatic thyroid tumors. TCRdb re-analyzed the PCR reads using MiXCR. Found here are more than 20,000 clones, 13% of them singletons; the top ten hold roughly 5%. Thyroid surgery took place with no prior treatment in any patient. The sample comprised blood. Receptor source: a female donor with papillary thyroid cancer or a benign thyroid nodule (not recorded which). Some clones in this sample may be carry-over from other donors' samples.

This clone was counted many times. The V gene is TRBV18, the J gene TRBJ1-4; 10 bases are shared with TRBD1. CDR1 and CDR2 from the germline V gene are KGHSH and LQKENI. CDR3 size: 18 residues. The ends lost 2 bases at V and 2 bases at J; junction bases unmatched: 8. CDR3 region: CASSPRDRGVTTNEKLFF. CDR3 bases: TGTGCCAGCTCACCAAGGGACAGGGGTGTGACGACTAATGAAAAACTGTTTTTT.

The table lists this clone with many counts. This chain joins TRBV6-2 or TRBV6-3 and TRBJ1-1; a weak D match, TRBD1 (6 bases). V lost 7 bases and J lost 5, with 20 bases in between. CDR1 is MNHEY, CDR2 SVGEGT, per germline. The CDR3 spans 15 residues. CDR3 loop: CASTSGGIQGTEAFF. CDR3 DNA sequence: TGTGCCAGCACCTCGGGGGGGATTCAGGGGACTGAAGCTTTCTTT.

This clone was observed many times. V is TRBV19 and J is TRBJ2-7; 7 bases match TRBD1. Germline V gene lookup returns CDR1 LNHDA and CDR2 SQIVND (reference sequence). The CDR3 contains 17 residues. The V segment lost 6 bases and the J segment 0 bases; nucleotides outside the gene matches: 14. CDR3 in amino acids: CASSPKASTGLSYEQYF. DNA for the CDR3: TGTGCCAGTAGCCCCAAAGCTTCGACAGGGCTCTCCTACGAGCAGTACTTC.

This clone was seen repeatedly, ten times or more. The chain is built from TRBV5-6 and TRBJ2-1; perhaps TRBD2 as D (5 bases). The germline V gene has CDR1 SGHDT and CDR2 YYEEEE. This CDR3 contains 11 residues. With 0 bases removed from V and 10 bases from J, the gap between germline ends came to 5 bases. The CDR3 DNA reads as TGTGCCAGCAGCTTGGCTAGCGAGCAGTTCTTC. It specifies CASSLASEQFF.

This clone has at least ten counts. The chain is built from TRBV27 and TRBJ2-7, with D possibly being TRBD1 or TRBD2 (5 bases each). The CDR3 contains 17 residues. V lost 3 bases and J lost 1, with 19 bases in between. Germline V CDR1 and CDR2: MNHEY, SMNVEV (reference sequence). CDR3 DNA: TGTGCCAGCAGTTTGTCTGGACCGGGGTACAGGTCCTACGAGCAGTACTTC. Protein product: CASSLSGPGYRSYEQYF.

This clone was counted ten times or more. CDR3 in amino acids: CASSFRGLGQPQHF. The CDR3 coding sequence is TGTGCCAGCAGTTTCAGGGGGCTAGGGCAGCCCCAGCATTTT. The chain employs TRBV27 and TRBJ1-5; 8 nucleotides agree with TRBD1. The CDR3 loop spans 14 amino acids. With 3 bases clipped from V and 7 bases from J, the junction kept 5 bases outside the gene matches. Germline V lookup: CDR1 MNHEY, CDR2 SMNVEV (reference sequence).

This clone was picked up many times. V usage is TRBV20-1 and J usage is TRBJ1-2; 9 positions match TRBD1. Germline V lookup: CDR1 DFQATT, CDR2 SNEGSKA (reference sequence). The CDR3 runs 14 residues. Trimming at V came to 6 bases and at J to 6 bases, leaving 11 bases not matched to a gene. CDR3 DNA: TGCAGTGCCCCGGGACAGGGACAGTTCGATGGCTACACCTTC. It encodes CSAPGQGQFDGYTF.

The rearrangement links TRBV27 to TRBJ2-1; D uncertain. Germline V gene data show CDR1 as MNHEY and CDR2 as SMNVEV (reference sequence). The CDR3 is 15 amino acids. Deletions cut 6 bases from V and 6 bases from J, with 18 bases between. CDR3 sequence: CASSPVLSRANEQFF. As DNA, the CDR3 is TGTGCCAGCAGCCCCGTACTATCCCGCGCCAATGAGCAGTTCTTC.

This clone was seen repeatedly, ten times or more. The V and J genes are TRBV6-4 and TRBJ2-2; D is undetermined. The germline V gene has CDR1 MRHNA and CDR2 SNTAGT. The V and J ends lost 2 bases and 4 bases respectively, with 5 bases between them. This CDR3 spans 13 amino acids. Here the CDR3 reads CASSDGVTGELFF. As DNA, the CDR3 is TGTGCCAGCAGTGACGGGGTCACCGGGGAGCTGTTTTTT.

This clone was detected a few times. The CDR3 DNA sequence: TGCGCCAGCAGCCAAGATCCCGGACACTCTTATGGCTACACCTTC. As protein: CASSQDPGHSYGYTF. The chain links TRBV4-1 to TRBJ1-2, with a tentative D call TRBD1 (5 bases). V was pared by 0 bases and J by 5 bases, with 13 bases between. The CDR3 contains 15 residues. Per the germline V gene, CDR1 is MGHRA and CDR2 is YSYEKL.

This clone was detected ten times or more. Mismatch with germline at one junction end may stem from a read error. This chain links TRBV12-3 or TRBV12-4 with TRBJ2-1; TRBD2 might be the D (6 bases). CDR3 size: 14 residues. The CDR3 coding sequence is TGTGCCAGCAGTCGGGACTGGAGCTACAATGAGCAGCTCTTC. This translates into CASSRDWSYNEQLF.

This clone showed up many times. The junction and the germline gene differ at one end; a read error may be behind it. The rearrangement joins TRBV5-6 to TRBJ1-1; D might be TRBD1 (5 bases). The germline V gene has CDR1 SGHDT and CDR2 YYEEEE. This CDR3 is 14 amino acids long. CDR3 sequence: CTSSLVGGYTEAFF. The CDR3 coding sequence is TGTACCAGCAGCTTGGTGGGGGGTTACACTGAAGCTTTCTTT.

This clone was seen many times. The chain has TRBV30 and TRBJ1-5; weak D call: TRBD1 (5 bases). Trimming removed 1 base from V and 4 bases from J, with 11 bases in between. Germline V gene sequence: CDR1 GTSNPN, CDR2 SVGIG (reference sequence). The CDR3 extends over 14 amino acids. CDR3 nucleotides: TGTGCCTGGAGTGCTTGGACAACGAATCAGCCCCAGCATTTT. Translated, it gives CAWSAWTTNQPQHF. Together with reference TRBV30 and TRBJ1-5, the CDR3 gives the full variable domain: SQTIHQWPATLVQPVGSPLSLECTVEGTSNPNLYWYRQAAGRGLQLLFYSVGIGQISSEVPQNLSASRPQDRQFILSSKKLLLSDSGFYLCAWSAWTTNQPQHFGDGTRLSIL.

In this sample, this clone turned up many times. This chain links TRBV20-1 with TRBJ2-3; 11 positions agree with TRBD1. The CDR3 runs to 15 residues. The J segment lost 4 bases and the V segment lost 6 bases, leaving 9 bases of the junction unmatched. Germline V gene data show CDR1 as DFQATT and CDR2 as SNEGSKA (reference sequence). CDR3 sequence (DNA): TGCAGTGCAACCTTTACGGACAGGGGGCCAGATACGCAGTATTTT. Its protein is CSATFTDRGPDTQYF.

Within the sample, this clone is medium-sized. The rearrangement links TRBV20-1 to TRBJ2-7; tentative D call: TRBD2 (5 bases). With 0 bases removed from V and 3 bases from J, the gap between germline ends came to 12 bases. This CDR3 comprises 14 residues. Germline CDR1 and CDR2: DFQATT and SNEGSKA (reference sequence). CDR3 loop: CSARDQSGIYEQYF. The CDR3 DNA is TGCAGTGCTAGAGATCAGAGCGGAATCTACGAGCAGTACTTC.

This clone has a single count. The chain uses TRBV3-1 and TRBJ2-7, with D perhaps matching TRBD1 (5 bases). The CDR3 contains 13 residues. CDR1 is LGHDT and CDR2 is YNNKEL in the germline V gene (reference sequence). V shed 6 bases and J shed 0 bases, with 9 bases lying between them. The CDR3 spells CASRQASSYEQYF. The CDR3 region has the DNA TGTGCCAGCAGACAGGCGAGCTCCTACGAGCAGTACTTC.

Worth noting for this clone: A junction end diverges from the germline sequence, so it may reflect a read error. CDR3 nucleotides: TGTGCCAGCAACTCGGGACTATCGACCTACCAGCAGTACTTC. The encoded protein is CASNSGLSTYQQYF. The chain links TRBV5-8 to TRBJ2-7, with 7 bases that match TRBD2. The CDR3 loop spans 14 amino acids. Germline V gives CDR1 SGHTS, CDR2 YDEGEE.

The J gene is TRBJ2-7, the V gene TRBV18; D is unresolved. Trimming took off 2 bases at V and 1 base at J, with 9 bases between the two ends. The CDR3 has 14 amino acids. The germline V gene encodes CDR1 KGHSH and CDR2 LQKENI. The DNA of the CDR3 is TGTGCCAGCTCACCAGACACCACTTCCTACGAGCAGTACTTC. Its protein is CASSPDTTSYEQYF.

This clone was observed at least ten times. The chain combines TRBV6-1 with TRBJ2-5, with D perhaps TRBD1 (6 bases). Germline V gene data show CDR1 as MNHNS and CDR2 as SASEGT. The CDR3 loop spans 15 amino acids. The V end lost 2 bases, the J end lost 2 bases, and 12 bases lay between the germline ends. CDR3 DNA sequence: TGTGCCAGCAGTGAATTCCCCCAGGGGCAAGAGACCCAGTACTTC. Translating it yields CASSEFPQGQETQYF.

This clone is medium-sized (0.01 to 0.1%) within its sample. The V and J genes are TRBV5-1 and TRBJ2-7, with D possibly being TRBD1 (5 bases). Germline V lookup: CDR1 SGHRS, CDR2 YFSETQ. The CDR3 has 14 amino acids. Trimming left V 0 bases short and J 4 bases short, with 11 bases between. For the CDR3, the DNA is TGCGCCAGCAGCTTGGGGACAACCTCGTACGAGCAGTACTTC. Protein product: CASSLGTTSYEQYF.

This clone came up many times. The chain uses TRBV18 and TRBJ2-1; 11 bases are a match to TRBD2. Unmatched junction bases numbered 6, after V lost 2 bases and J lost 9 bases. There are 15 residues in the CDR3. Germline V lookup: CDR1 KGHSH, CDR2 LQKENI. CDR3 sequence (DNA): TGTGCCAGCTCACCAGAGGAGGGGACTAGCGGTGAGCAGTTCTTC. This codes for CASSPEEGTSGEQFF.

This clone has a count of ten or more. The V and J genes are TRBV27 and TRBJ1-5, with D tentatively TRBD1 (5 bases). The CDR3 contains 16 residues. CDR1 and CDR2 from the germline V gene are MNHEY and SMNVEV (reference sequence). Trimming removed 1 base from V and 3 bases from J, with 13 bases in between. The CDR3 DNA follows: TGTGCCAGCAGTTTATGGGGGGGACCTAACAATCAGCCCCAGCATTTT. Residues: CASSLWGGPNNQPQHF.

The chain links TRBV28 to TRBJ2-1; D is uncertain. This CDR3 is built from 15 residues. Trimming took off 5 bases at V and 0 bases at J, with 11 bases between the two ends. Germline V gene lookup returns CDR1 MDHEN and CDR2 SYDVKM. CDR3 region: CASSGVQVSYNEQFF. The DNA for the CDR3 is TGTGCCAGCAGTGGGGTTCAGGTCTCCTACAATGAGCAGTTCTTC.